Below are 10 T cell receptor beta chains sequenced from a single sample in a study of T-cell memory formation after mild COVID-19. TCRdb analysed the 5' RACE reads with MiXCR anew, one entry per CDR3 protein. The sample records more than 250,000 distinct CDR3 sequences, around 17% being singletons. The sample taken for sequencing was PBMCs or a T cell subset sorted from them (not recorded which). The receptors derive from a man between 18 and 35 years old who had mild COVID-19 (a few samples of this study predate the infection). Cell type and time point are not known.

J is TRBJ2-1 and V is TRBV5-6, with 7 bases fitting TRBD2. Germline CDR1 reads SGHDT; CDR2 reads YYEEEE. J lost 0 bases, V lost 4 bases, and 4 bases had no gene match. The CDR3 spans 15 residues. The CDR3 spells CASSPTSASYNEQFF. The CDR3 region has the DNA TGTGCCAGCAGCCCAACTAGCGCCTCCTACAATGAGCAGTTCTTC.

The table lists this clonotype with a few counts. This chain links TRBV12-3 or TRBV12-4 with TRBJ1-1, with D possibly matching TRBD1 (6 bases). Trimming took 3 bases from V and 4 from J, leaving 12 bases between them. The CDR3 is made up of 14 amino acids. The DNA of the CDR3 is TGTGCCAGCAGTTTCAACAGGGAACGCACTGAAGCTTTCTTT. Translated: CASSFNRERTEAFF.

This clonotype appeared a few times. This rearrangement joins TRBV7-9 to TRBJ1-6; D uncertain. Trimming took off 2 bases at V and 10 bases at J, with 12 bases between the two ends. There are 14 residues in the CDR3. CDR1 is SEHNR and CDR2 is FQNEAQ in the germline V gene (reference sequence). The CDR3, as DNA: TGTGCCAGCAGCTTATCCGGGCTTGGGTCACCCCTCCACTTT. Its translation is CASSLSGLGSPLHF.

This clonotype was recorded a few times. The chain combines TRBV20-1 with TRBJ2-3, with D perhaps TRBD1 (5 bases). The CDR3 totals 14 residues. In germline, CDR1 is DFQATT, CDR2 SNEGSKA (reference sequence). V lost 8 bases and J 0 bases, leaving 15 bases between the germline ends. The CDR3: CSTIGAFSTDTQYF. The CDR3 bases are TGCAGTACGATTGGGGCCTTTAGCACAGATACGCAGTATTTT.

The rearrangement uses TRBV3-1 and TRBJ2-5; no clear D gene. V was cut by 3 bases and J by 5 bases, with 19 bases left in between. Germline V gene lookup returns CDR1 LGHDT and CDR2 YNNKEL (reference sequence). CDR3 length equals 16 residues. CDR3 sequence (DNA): TGTGCCAGCAGCCATTATAGGGCAGGTAGTAGGGAGACCCAGTACTTC. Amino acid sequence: CASSHYRAGSRETQYF.

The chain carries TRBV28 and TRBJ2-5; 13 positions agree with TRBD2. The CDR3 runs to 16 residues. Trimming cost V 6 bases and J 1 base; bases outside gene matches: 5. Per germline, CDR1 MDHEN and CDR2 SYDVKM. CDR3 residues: CASSGLAGAFQETQYF. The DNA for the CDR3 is TGTGCCAGCAGCGGACTAGCGGGGGCATTCCAAGAGACCCAGTACTTC.

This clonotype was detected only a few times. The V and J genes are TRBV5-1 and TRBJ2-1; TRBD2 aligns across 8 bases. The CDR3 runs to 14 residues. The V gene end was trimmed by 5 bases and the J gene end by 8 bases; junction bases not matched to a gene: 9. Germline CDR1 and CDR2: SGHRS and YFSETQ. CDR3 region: CASRRGAGEYEQFF. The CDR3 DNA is TGCGCCAGCAGGCGGGGGGCCGGTGAGTATGAGCAGTTCTTC.

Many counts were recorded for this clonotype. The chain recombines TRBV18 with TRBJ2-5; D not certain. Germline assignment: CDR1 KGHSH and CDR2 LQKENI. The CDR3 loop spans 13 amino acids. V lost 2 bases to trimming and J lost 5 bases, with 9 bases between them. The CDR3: CASSPGVIETQYF. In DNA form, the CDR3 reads TGTGCCAGCTCACCAGGGGTCATCGAGACCCAGTACTTC.

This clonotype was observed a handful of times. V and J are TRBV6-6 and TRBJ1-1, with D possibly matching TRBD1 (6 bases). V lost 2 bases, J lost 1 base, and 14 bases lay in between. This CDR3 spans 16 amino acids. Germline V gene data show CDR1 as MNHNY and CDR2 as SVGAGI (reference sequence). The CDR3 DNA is TGTGCCAGCAGTTACGATGGGGGGCTTACGAACACTGAAGCTTTCTTT. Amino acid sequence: CASSYDGGLTNTEAFF.

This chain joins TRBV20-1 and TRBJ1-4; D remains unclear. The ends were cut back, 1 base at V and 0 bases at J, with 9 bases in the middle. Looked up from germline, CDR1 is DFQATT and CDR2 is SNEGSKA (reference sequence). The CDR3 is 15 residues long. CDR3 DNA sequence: TGCAGTGCTAGAGGAGTCCCGGCAACTAATGAAAAACTGTTTTTT. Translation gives CSARGVPATNEKLFF.